A selection of T cell receptor beta chains follows, all from one sample in a study of CD8 T cells in Susac syndrome. TCRdb re-called the immunoSEQ multiplex PCR reads with MiXCR, one entry per CDR3 protein. The table has about 200,000 distinct CDR3 sequences, roughly 96% seen once; the top ten hold around 0.085%. Sequencing was performed on CD4+ T cells from PBMCs. These TCRs come from a human donor with multiple sclerosis. Each CDR3 is given with its conserved first and last residue. A D gene is named only where the DNA matches it firmly. Clone size, where shown, is once, few, many, or a class for clones that have expanded.

TRBV12-3/TRBV12-4	TRBJ2-5	.	.	TGTGCCAGCAGCGTTTGGTCCAGGGTTGGGGAGACCCAGTACTTC	CASSVWSRVGETQYF
TRBV19	TRBJ2-5	.	TRBD2	TGTGCCAGTAGTACCCCCCGGGGAGCGGGATACCAAGAGACCCAGTACTTC	CASSTPRGAGYQETQYF
TRBV12-3/TRBV12-4	TRBJ2-7	.	TRBD1	TGTGCCAGCAGCCGGGGACAGGGTTTGAACGAGCAGTACTTC	CASSRGQGLNEQYF
TRBV10-3	TRBJ2-7	.	.	TGTGCCATCAGCGGGATCTCCTACGAGCAGTACTTC	CAISGISYEQYF
TRBV9	TRBJ2-7	.	.	TGTGCCAGCAGCCGAGGCGGGGGCGGCGAGCAGTACTTC	CASSRGGGGEQYF
TRBV20-1	TRBJ2-7	.	.	TGCAGTGCTAGGATGCGGGATCGGTCCTACGAGCAGTACTTC	CSARMRDRSYEQYF
TRBV4-1	TRBJ1-1	.	.	TGCGCCAGCAGCCTGTGGGCCCAACGGACTGAAGCTTTCTTT	CASSLWAQRTEAFF
TRBV12-3/TRBV12-4	TRBJ1-2	.	TRBD1	TGTGCCAGCAGTTTATGGGACAGGCAAAATGGCTACACCTTC	CASSLWDRQNGYTF
TRBV30	TRBJ1-2	.	.	TGTGCCTGGAGTAGGCAGGGTCTTGGCTACACCTTC	CAWSRQGLGYTF
TRBV20-1	TRBJ1-5	.	TRBD1	TGCAGTGCTAGAGATCCGGGACAGGGGGCACAGCCCCAGCATTTT	CSARDPGQGAQPQHF
TRBV9	TRBJ2-7	.	.	TGTGCCAGCAGCGTACGAAAGGCTCAGCAGTACTTC	CASSVRKAQQYF
TRBV3-1	TRBJ1-5	.	.	TGTGCCAGCAGCCAAGATATGGGGAGCTTTAATCAGCCCCAGCATTTT	CASSQDMGSFNQPQHF
TRBV3-1	TRBJ2-1	.	TRBD2	TGTGCCAGCAGCCATAGCGGGGGGGGTTACAATGAGCAGTTCTTC	CASSHSGGGYNEQFF
TRBV10-3	TRBJ2-4	.	.	TGTGCCATCAGTGGGCCTACCGTAGACATTCAGTACTTC	CAISGPTVDIQYF
TRBV30	TRBJ2-3	once	.	TGTGCCTTCCGGACTATGTGGACAGATACGCAGTATTTT	CAFRTMWTDTQYF
TRBV29-1	TRBJ2-7	.	.	TGCAGCGCCTTGGAGGCAGAACAATACTCCTACGAGCAGTACTTC	CSALEAEQYSYEQYF
TRBV20-1	TRBJ2-1	.	.	TGCAGTGCTAGTTTCGAGGGGAGAGCAAGCAATGAGCAGTTCTTC	CSASFEGRASNEQFF
TRBV7-9	TRBJ2-5	.	.	TGTGCCAGCAGCCCTATGTGGGGGACCCAGTACTTC	CASSPMWGTQYF
TRBV20-1	TRBJ2-5	.	.	TGCAGTGCCTGGTTGGCGGGGACCCAAGAGACCCAGTACTTC	CSAWLAGTQETQYF
TRBV5-1	TRBJ2-3	.	.	TGCGCCAGCAGCGATAGCACTAGCACAGATACGCAGTATTTT	CASSDSTSTDTQYF
TRBV19	TRBJ1-2	.	.	TGTGCCAGTCTCAGCCTCGCGGACTATGGCTACACCTTC	CASLSLADYGYTF
TRBV15	TRBJ2-7	.	.	TGTGCCACCAGCAGAGACCCTGGGGACGAGCAGTACTTC	CATSRDPGDEQYF
TRBV5-1	TRBJ1-1	.	.	TGCGCCAGTATCGGAGGCACGTACACTGAAGCTTTCTTT	CASIGGTYTEAFF
TRBV11-2	TRBJ2-5	.	TRBD2	TGTGCCAGCAGCTTAGTTCGGACTAGAGGGTCCCAGTACTTC	CASSLVRTRGSQYF
TRBV12-3/TRBV12-4	TRBJ2-5	.	TRBD2	TGTGCCAGCAGTTTCGGGACTAGCGGGGGGATTCAAGAGACCCAGTACTTC	CASSFGTSGGIQETQYF
TRBV6-5	TRBJ2-5	.	.	TGTGCCAGCAGTTACTCGATGGTCTCCGGCCCAGAGACCCAGTACTTC	CASSYSMVSGPETQYF
TRBV20-1	TRBJ1-1	.	.	TGCAGTGCTAGACGACAAGTCGACACTGAAGCTTTCTTT	CSARRQVDTEAFF
TRBV12-5	TRBJ2-1	.	.	TGTGCTAGTGGGTGGGGCTCCTACAATGAGCAGTTCTTC	CASGWGSYNEQFF
TRBV9	TRBJ2-3	.	.	TGTGCCAGCAGCGTAGTAATAGGAGGTACGCAGTATTTT	CASSVVIGGTQYF
TRBV5-6	TRBJ2-3	.	.	TGTGCCAGCCTACGGAGGGTCACAGATACGCAGTATTTT	CASLRRVTDTQYF
TRBV18	TRBJ2-7	.	.	TGTGCCAGCTCACCGATAAGACAGGACTCCTACGAGCAGTACTTC	CASSPIRQDSYEQYF
TRBV5-1	TRBJ2-3	.	TRBD1	TGCGCCAGCACAGACAGGGGCAGCACAGATACGCAGTATTTT	CASTDRGSTDTQYF
TRBV2	TRBJ2-5	.	.	TGTGCCAGCAGTGTGTTCCAAGAGACCCAGTACTTC	CASSVFQETQYF
TRBV29-1	TRBJ1-2	.	.	TGCAGCGTCGTCGGTAGGGGCGTCTATGGCTACACCTTC	CSVVGRGVYGYTF
TRBV30	TRBJ1-2	.	TRBD1	TGTGCCGGATCCCATGGACAGGGTGGAGTATGGTATGGCTACACCTTC	CAGSHGQGGVWYGYTF
TRBV29-1	TRBJ1-6	.	.	TGCAGCGTCAGCATGTCACCGGAGGGTTCACCCCTCCACTTT	CSVSMSPEGSPLHF
TRBV4-2	TRBJ2-2	.	.	TGTGCCAGCAGCCAAGTTGCGACCGGGGAGCTGTTTTTT	CASSQVATGELFF
TRBV5-4	TRBJ2-7	.	TRBD2	TGTGCCAGCAGCTTAGTGGCGACTAGCGGGAGGGCTTACGAGCAGTACTTC	CASSLVATSGRAYEQYF
TRBV20-1	TRBJ2-3	once	TRBD2	TGCAGTGCACCCGCGGGCGGGAGCGGGATAGATACGCAGTATTTT	CSAPAGGSGIDTQYF
TRBV27	TRBJ1-1	.	TRBD1	TGTGCCAGCAGTTCCGGACAGGGAAAGATGAACACTGAAGCTTTCTTT	CASSSGQGKMNTEAFF
TRBV29-1	TRBJ1-2	.	.	TGCAGCTCGGGGGAGACCTATGGCTACACCTTC	CSSGETYGYTF
TRBV18	TRBJ2-4	.	.	TGTGCCAGCTCTCCCGGGACACCCAAAAACATTCAGTACTTC	CASSPGTPKNIQYF
TRBV29-1	TRBJ1-1	.	.	TGCAGCGTGGGACGGGGGTCTGAAGCTTTCTTT	CSVGRGSEAFF
TRBV11-2	TRBJ2-3	few	.	TGTGCCAGCAGCCCGCGGGACGGCGGGTCCCGCACAGATACGCAGTATTTT	CASSPRDGGSRTDTQYF
TRBV20-1	TRBJ2-3	.	TRBD2	TGCAGTGCCCCCCCACTAGCGGCAGATACGCAGTATTTT	CSAPPLAADTQYF